The source of this T cell receptor beta chain is a study of blood T cell repertoires in COVID-19. Across the whole study: The cDNA or gDNA used as material had been derived from T cells, B-cell-depleted T cells, or PBMCs.

Original data processing: Cell counts per sample came from amplifying reference gene primers. TCRdb's table, derived via immunoSEQ multiplex PCR, lists solely in-frame clones and lacks some. V and J calls plus clone size are reproduced from that table; the DNA served to infer D and trimming. This sample has roughly 150,000 clones; around 79% occur once, and the top ten carry around 8.7%. This CDR3 spans 18 amino acids. Deletions cut 5 bases from V and 2 bases from J, with 25 bases between. From germline, CDR1 is MNHEY and CDR2 SMNVEV (reference sequence). Source material: peripheral blood. The sequence derives from a man aged 45-65 years with active or convalescent COVID-19. The chain joins TRBV27 to TRBJ2-7; D ambiguous. The CDR3 nucleotides are TGTGCCAGCAGTCCCGCCTGGCGGCCCCAATGGTCTACCTACGAGCAGTACTTC. As protein: CASSPAWRPQWSTYEQYF.